What follows are 10 T cell receptor beta chains derived from one specimen sequenced in a study of vaccination effects on CD4 cells after COVID-19. No antigens are known for them. Sequencing in the ViraFEST assay came after antigen-specific CD4+ T cells had been expanded with viral peptide pools, which were used to stimulate PBMC. Culture proceeded for about ten days, and CD4+ T cells were then isolated. No vaccinee had earlier SARS-CoV-2 infection, and nucleocapsid antibodies were negative. Sequencing used immunoSEQ multiplex PCR; TCRdb keeps in-frame clones, though not all of them. The table records some 65,000 clones, around 69% of them present only once. Sequenced here: CD4+ T cells from PBMCs cultured with HCoV-NL63 spike peptides, sampled before COVID-19 vaccination. These receptors were taken from a human donor who received a COVID-19 vaccine.

V is TRBV19 and J is TRBJ1-4; TRBD1 might be the D (6 bases). Per germline, CDR1 LNHDA and CDR2 SQIVND (reference sequence). This CDR3 spans 15 amino acids. V was clipped by 6 bases and J by 5 bases, with 16 bases between them. This chain's CDR3 is CASRSRQVLNEKLFF. The DNA of the CDR3 is TGTGCCAGTAGGAGCCGACAGGTTCTGAATGAAAAACTGTTTTTT.

The V gene is TRBV7-9, the J gene TRBJ2-3, with a tentative D call TRBD2 (6 bases). Germline CDR1 is SEHNR and CDR2 is FQNEAQ (reference sequence). The CDR3 extends over 16 amino acids. V was clipped by 4 bases and J by 4 bases, with 18 bases between them. As DNA, the CDR3 is TGTGCCAGCAGCTCGCGACCGGGACTCAGCGCAGATACGCAGTATTTT. Translated: CASSSRPGLSADTQYF.

This chain uses TRBV19 with TRBJ2-1, with D hard to call. Trimming shortened V by 3 bases and J by 7 bases, and 13 bases separated the two germline ends. Germline V lookup: CDR1 LNHDA, CDR2 SQIVND (reference sequence). This CDR3 comprises 14 residues. In DNA form, the CDR3 reads TGTGCCAGTAGTATTGAATCAGGTTTGAATGAGCAGTTCTTC. Its translation is CASSIESGLNEQFF.

The CDR3: CSVVTVSGNTIYF. CDR3 nucleotide sequence: TGCAGCGTTGTGACGGTCTCTGGAAACACCATATATTTT. The rearrangement uses TRBV29-1 and TRBJ1-3; D remains ambiguous. The CDR3 totals 13 residues. Trimming shortened V by 4 bases and J by 0 bases, and 7 bases separated the two germline ends. Per the germline V gene, CDR1 is SQVTM and CDR2 is ANQGSEA. Based on the CDR3 plus reference TRBV29-1 and TRBJ1-3, the full variable domain is SAVISQKPSRDICQRGTSLTIQCQVDSQVTMMFWYRQQPGQSLTLIATANQGSEATYESGFVIDKFPISRPNLTFSTLTVSNMSPEDSSIYLCSVVTVSGNTIYFGEGSWLTVV.

The V and J genes are TRBV4-1 and TRBJ2-5; D possibly corresponds to TRBD1 (5 bases). Germline V gene data show CDR1 as MGHRA and CDR2 as YSYEKL. This CDR3 is 15 amino acids long. The V gene lost 1 base and the J gene lost 5 bases, with 14 bases spanning the gap. CDR3 loop: CASSQVWGLGETQYF. In DNA form, the CDR3 reads TGCGCCAGCAGCCAAGTTTGGGGCCTGGGGGAGACCCAGTACTTC.

V is TRBV4-1 and J is TRBJ1-5; a possible D gene is TRBD1 (5 bases). Between the trimmed V and J ends, which lost 4 bases and 3 bases, there was a span of 16 bases. This CDR3 contains 16 residues. CDR1 MGHRA and CDR2 YSYEKL come from the germline V gene. The CDR3 here is CASSRGEGTTNQPQHF. CDR3 sequence (DNA): TGCGCCAGCAGCCGAGGGGAAGGGACCACCAATCAGCCCCAGCATTTT.

The V and J genes are TRBV28 and TRBJ1-3; 7 bases agree with TRBD1. Germline values: CDR1 MDHEN, CDR2 SYDVKM. The CDR3 loop spans 14 amino acids. Unmatched junction bases numbered 0, after V lost 2 bases and J lost 2 bases. The CDR3 bases are TGTGCCAGCAGTTTAGACAGGGCTGGAAACACCATATATTTT. This codes for CASSLDRAGNTIYF.

This rearrangement joins TRBV28 to TRBJ1-6, with D possibly TRBD1 on 6 matching bases. Germline lookup yields CDR1 MDHEN and CDR2 SYDVKM. This CDR3 is 15 amino acids long. V was trimmed by 3 bases and J by 5 bases, leaving 11 bases between them. The CDR3 bases are TGTGCCAGCAGTTTTGACGGACAGAATAATTCACCCCTCCACTTT. Protein sequence: CASSFDGQNNSPLHF.

This chain joins TRBV27 and TRBJ2-3; TRBD1 might be the D (6 bases). The V and J ends lost 1 base and 0 bases respectively, with 23 bases between them. This CDR3 has 20 residues. Germline CDR1 is MNHEY and CDR2 is SMNVEV (reference sequence). The CDR3 DNA is TGTGCCAGCAGTTTATACAGTCGTGGTGGGGGCCCAGGAAGCACAGATACGCAGTATTTT. Protein product: CASSLYSRGGGPGSTDTQYF.

The V call is TRBV4-1, the J call TRBJ1-6; the D is unclear. CDR3 length equals 17 residues. Germline CDR1 MGHRA, CDR2 YSYEKL. The V end was cut by 9 bases, the J end by 0 bases, with 18 bases between. The chain's CDR3 is CARLGLQPSSYNSPLHF. DNA of the CDR3: TGCGCCAGGTTAGGTTTACAGCCAAGCTCCTATAATTCACCCCTCCACTTT.